Listed below are T cell receptor beta chains from one sample, sequenced in a study of response to subunit inactivated influenza vaccine. Each CDR3 protein gets one entry after TCRdb re-called the RT-PCR reads with MiXCR. The data show fewer than 350,000 distinct CDR3 sequences, about a fifth seen once. Sequencing was performed on PBMCs from blood, taken approximately 20 months after vaccination. These TCRs come from a man aged 50 to 69 who received an inactivated influenza vaccine. CDR3s include the opening cysteine and the closing phenylalanine or tryptophan. Fields, in order: clone size, CDR3 length, V gene, J gene, D gene, CDR3 protein, CDR3 DNA. A D gene is named only where the DNA matches it firmly. Expanded clones are given a class, and other clones once, few, many or no size at all.

clone size: NA
CDR3 length: 16
V gene: TRBV9
J gene: TRBJ2-1
D gene: TRBD2
CDR3 protein: CASSVGWSGAHNEQFF
CDR3 DNA: TGTGCCAGCAGCGTAGGTTGGAGCGGGGCCCACAATGAGCAGTTCTTC

clone size: NA
CDR3 length: 14
V gene: TRBV12-3/TRBV12-4
J gene: TRBJ2-1
D gene: NA
CDR3 protein: CATLLGSSYNEQFF
CDR3 DNA: TGTGCCACTCTTCTCGGCTCCTCCTACAATGAGCAGTTCTTC

clone size: NA
CDR3 length: 19
V gene: TRBV12-3/TRBV12-4
J gene: TRBJ2-2
D gene: NA
CDR3 protein: CASSNIDPGHRVNTGELFF
CDR3 DNA: TGTGCCAGCAGTAACATCGACCCGGGACACCGTGTGAACACCGGGGAGCTGTTTTTT

clone size: few
CDR3 length: 13
V gene: TRBV2
J gene: TRBJ2-7
D gene: NA
CDR3 protein: CASSEARGVEQYF
CDR3 DNA: TGTGCCAGCAGTGAAGCGCGAGGGGTCGAGCAGTACTTC

clone size: many
CDR3 length: 15
V gene: TRBV20-1
J gene: TRBJ1-2
D gene: TRBD1
CDR3 protein: CSAAGQGVANYGYTF
CDR3 DNA: TGCAGTGCGGCGGGACAGGGGGTGGCTAACTATGGCTACACCTTC

clone size: few
CDR3 length: 15
V gene: TRBV6-1
J gene: TRBJ1-1
D gene: NA
CDR3 protein: CASSRNWGQNTEAFF
CDR3 DNA: TGTGCCAGCAGCAGAAACTGGGGGCAAAACACTGAAGCTTTCTTT

clone size: many
CDR3 length: 15
V gene: TRBV24-1
J gene: TRBJ1-5
D gene: NA
CDR3 protein: CATSETRDSNQPQHF
CDR3 DNA: TGTGCCACCAGTGAGACACGAGACAGCAATCAGCCCCAGCATTTT

clone size: NA
CDR3 length: 15
V gene: TRBV6-1
J gene: TRBJ2-4
D gene: NA
CDR3 protein: CASSPASIAKNIQYF
CDR3 DNA: TGTGCCAGCAGTCCTGCATCGATAGCCAAAAACATTCAGTACTTC

clone size: few
CDR3 length: 16
V gene: TRBV20-1
J gene: TRBJ2-1
D gene: NA
CDR3 protein: CSARDSSGSSYNEQFF
CDR3 DNA: TGCAGTGCTAGAGATAGCAGCGGTAGCTCCTACAATGAGCAGTTCTTC

clone size: few
CDR3 length: 14
V gene: TRBV12-3/TRBV12-4
J gene: TRBJ1-4
D gene: NA
CDR3 protein: CASSSSRRGEKLFF
CDR3 DNA: TGTGCCAGCAGTTCGTCGAGGCGAGGTGAAAAACTGTTTTTT

clone size: few
CDR3 length: 11
V gene: TRBV5-1
J gene: TRBJ2-7
D gene: NA
CDR3 protein: CASSFLGEQYF
CDR3 DNA: TGCGCCAGCAGCTTCTTAGGTGAGCAGTACTTC

clone size: few
CDR3 length: 15
V gene: TRBV6-5
J gene: TRBJ1-1
D gene: TRBD1
CDR3 protein: CASSFTRDSNTEAFF
CDR3 DNA: TGTGCCAGCAGTTTCACCAGGGACAGCAACACTGAAGCTTTCTTT

clone size: NA
CDR3 length: 16
V gene: TRBV7-2
J gene: TRBJ2-5
D gene: TRBD1
CDR3 protein: CASSFLGTGARETQYF
CDR3 DNA: TGTGCCAGCAGCTTTCTCGGGACAGGGGCTCGAGAGACCCAGTACTTC

clone size: few
CDR3 length: 13
V gene: TRBV14
J gene: TRBJ2-1
D gene: TRBD2
CDR3 protein: CASSPRGVNEQFF
CDR3 DNA: TGTGCCAGCAGCCCCCGGGGGGTCAATGAGCAGTTCTTC

clone size: few
CDR3 length: 17
V gene: TRBV5-1
J gene: TRBJ2-2
D gene: TRBD1
CDR3 protein: CASRFRTGGSSTGELFF
CDR3 DNA: TGCGCCAGCAGATTCCGGACAGGGGGCTCGAGCACCGGGGAGCTGTTTTTT

clone size: NA
CDR3 length: 17
V gene: TRBV3-1
J gene: TRBJ2-7
D gene: TRBD2
CDR3 protein: CASSHPSRGTSGYEQYF
CDR3 DNA: TGTGCCAGCAGCCACCCGAGCCGGGGGACTAGCGGTTACGAGCAGTACTTC

clone size: few
CDR3 length: 17
V gene: TRBV10-3
J gene: TRBJ2-3
D gene: TRBD2
CDR3 protein: CAISESWLAESTDTQYF
CDR3 DNA: TGTGCCATCAGTGAGTCGTGGCTAGCGGAAAGCACAGATACGCAGTATTTT

clone size: NA
CDR3 length: 13
V gene: TRBV5-1
J gene: TRBJ2-2
D gene: NA
CDR3 protein: CASSWSPAGELFF
CDR3 DNA: TGCGCCAGCAGCTGGAGTCCGGCCGGGGAGCTGTTTTTT

clone size: few
CDR3 length: 12
V gene: TRBV5-1
J gene: TRBJ2-3
D gene: NA
CDR3 protein: CASSASGDTQYF
CDR3 DNA: TGCGCCAGCAGCGCATCGGGAGATACGCAGTATTTT

clone size: NA
CDR3 length: 13
V gene: TRBV19
J gene: TRBJ2-1
D gene: NA
CDR3 protein: CASSIDRVGKQFF
CDR3 DNA: TGTGCCAGTAGTATAGATCGGGTTGGGAAGCAGTTCTTC

clone size: NA
CDR3 length: 14
V gene: TRBV12-3/TRBV12-4
J gene: TRBJ2-5
D gene: TRBD1
CDR3 protein: CASSLGPGGETQYF
CDR3 DNA: TGTGCCAGCAGTTTAGGTCCAGGGGGAGAGACCCAGTACTTC

clone size: few
CDR3 length: 17
V gene: TRBV4-3
J gene: TRBJ1-6
D gene: TRBD1
CDR3 protein: CASSQEPGQGYNSPLHF
CDR3 DNA: TGCGCCAGCAGCCAAGAGCCTGGACAGGGCTATAATTCACCCCTCCACTTT

clone size: few
CDR3 length: 13
V gene: TRBV12-3/TRBV12-4
J gene: TRBJ1-2
D gene: NA
CDR3 protein: CASSLVQGSGYTF
CDR3 DNA: TGTGCCAGCAGTTTAGTACAGGGTTCAGGCTACACCTTC

clone size: NA
CDR3 length: 16
V gene: TRBV19
J gene: TRBJ2-1
D gene: TRBD2
CDR3 protein: CASSIEAGVSYNEQFF
CDR3 DNA: TGTGCCAGTAGTATAGAAGCGGGGGTTTCCTACAATGAGCAGTTCTTC

clone size: few
CDR3 length: 13
V gene: TRBV7-9
J gene: TRBJ2-1
D gene: NA
CDR3 protein: CASSLAAVDEQFF
CDR3 DNA: TGTGCCAGCAGCTTAGCCGCCGTGGATGAGCAGTTCTTC

clone size: NA
CDR3 length: 14
V gene: TRBV19
J gene: TRBJ1-1
D gene: NA
CDR3 protein: CASRPTGSSTEAFF
CDR3 DNA: TGTGCCAGTAGACCGACAGGAAGCTCGACTGAAGCTTTCTTT

clone size: NA
CDR3 length: 16
V gene: TRBV6-2/TRBV6-3
J gene: TRBJ2-3
D gene: TRBD2
CDR3 protein: CASSYTSSGSTDTQYF
CDR3 DNA: TGTGCCAGCAGTTACACGTCTAGCGGGAGCACAGATACGCAGTATTTT

clone size: few
CDR3 length: 16
V gene: TRBV20-1
J gene: TRBJ1-4
D gene: NA
CDR3 protein: CSAYSEQGRLEEKLFF
CDR3 DNA: TGCAGTGCTTACTCCGAACAGGGTCGATTGGAGGAAAAACTGTTTTTT

clone size: NA
CDR3 length: 15
V gene: TRBV3-1
J gene: TRBJ2-4
D gene: NA
CDR3 protein: CASSRGGPTKNIQYF
CDR3 DNA: TGTGCCAGCAGCCGTGGGGGGCCGACCAAAAACATTCAGTACTTC

clone size: few
CDR3 length: 12
V gene: TRBV12-3/TRBV12-4
J gene: TRBJ2-7
D gene: NA
CDR3 protein: CASSFVGGEQYF
CDR3 DNA: TGTGCCAGCAGTTTCGTAGGCGGAGAGCAGTACTTC

clone size: NA
CDR3 length: 13
V gene: TRBV3-1
J gene: TRBJ2-1
D gene: TRBD1
CDR3 protein: CASSSDRVNEQFF
CDR3 DNA: TGTGCCAGCAGCTCGGACAGGGTTAATGAGCAGTTCTTC

clone size: few
CDR3 length: 14
V gene: TRBV5-1
J gene: TRBJ1-6
D gene: NA
CDR3 protein: CASSSGGENSPLHF
CDR3 DNA: TGCGCCAGCTCGAGCGGGGGTGAAAATTCACCCCTCCACTTT

clone size: many
CDR3 length: 16
V gene: TRBV7-3
J gene: TRBJ2-1
D gene: NA
CDR3 protein: CASSLNPAMVYNEQFF
CDR3 DNA: TGTGCCAGCAGCTTAAATCCAGCGATGGTCTACAATGAGCAGTTCTTC

clone size: few
CDR3 length: 11
V gene: TRBV7-2
J gene: TRBJ2-1
D gene: NA
CDR3 protein: CASSLRGEPFF
CDR3 DNA: TGTGCCAGCAGCTTAAGAGGGGAGCCGTTCTTC

clone size: NA
CDR3 length: 16
V gene: TRBV16
J gene: TRBJ1-1
D gene: NA
CDR3 protein: CASSHFGGRGGDGAFF
CDR3 DNA: TGTGCCAGCAGCCATTTCGGAGGGAGGGGTGGTGATGGAGCTTTCTTT

clone size: few
CDR3 length: 14
V gene: TRBV29-1
J gene: TRBJ1-1
D gene: TRBD1
CDR3 protein: CSVRTGGRGTEAFF
CDR3 DNA: TGCAGCGTCCGTACAGGGGGCAGGGGCACTGAAGCTTTCTTT